Below, 30 T cell receptor beta chains from the same sample are listed, as sequenced in a study of blood T cell repertoires in COVID-19. Here immunoSEQ multiplex PCR was the method, and the copy in TCRdb shows in-frame clones only, minus some. The sample shows about 310,000 clones, around 90% of them seen only once. The source material was peripheral blood. All receptors come from a woman aged 25 to 39 with COVID-19, enrolled during active disease.

This clone was seen a single time. The chain recombines TRBV28 with TRBJ2-7, with TRBD2 identical over 9 bases. Trimming removed 2 bases from V and 1 base from J; junction bases left unmatched: 6. Germline V gene sequence: CDR1 MDHEN, CDR2 SYDVKM. The CDR3 consists of 16 residues. CDR3 protein: CASSLPHTSGSYEQYF. The CDR3, as DNA: TGTGCCAGCAGTTTACCCCATACTAGCGGGTCCTACGAGCAGTACTTC.

The rearrangement links TRBV3-1 (or the pseudogene TRBV3-2) to TRBJ2-3; D call uncertain. Trimming removed 4 bases from V and 7 bases from J, with 15 bases in between. The CDR3 totals 14 residues. Germline lookup yields CDR1 LGHDT and CDR2 YNNKEL (reference sequence). The chain's CDR3 is CASSPQSGSNTQYF. CDR3 coding DNA: TGTGCCAGCAGCCCCCAGTCAGGTTCTAATACGCAGTATTTT.

This clone has a handful of counts. J is TRBJ2-7 and V is TRBV20-1, with D uncertain. CDR1 is DFQATT, CDR2 SNEGSKA, per germline (reference sequence). Deletions cut 6 bases from V and 4 bases from J, with 10 bases between. The CDR3 has 11 amino acids. The CDR3 nucleotides read TGCAGTGCCACACGCCAATACGAGCAGTACTTC. This gives the protein CSATRQYEQYF.

The V gene is TRBV9, the J gene TRBJ2-7; tentatively, D is TRBD2 (5 bases). Trimming shortened V by 0 bases and J by 0 bases, and 7 bases separated the two germline ends. Germline CDR1 and CDR2: SGDLS and YYNGEE. CDR3 length equals 14 residues. DNA of the CDR3: TGTGCCAGCAGCGTAGGAGCGGTCTCCTACGAGCAGTACTTC. This gives the protein CASSVGAVSYEQYF.

The V and J genes are TRBV7-9 and TRBJ2-3; the D is unclear. Germline CDR1 reads SEHNR; CDR2 reads FQNEAQ (reference sequence). There are 11 residues in the CDR3. The V end was cut by 4 bases, the J end by 6 bases, with 5 bases between. The CDR3 DNA reads TGTGCCAGCAGCTCCGCGGATACGCAGTATTTT. Protein product: CASSSADTQYF. Full variable domain (remainder filled in from reference TRBV7-9 and TRBJ2-3): DTGVSQNPRHKITKRGQNVTFRCDPISEHNRLYWYRQTLGQGPEFLTYFQNEAQLEKSRLLSDRFSAERPKGSFSTLEIQRTEQGDSAMYLCASSSADTQYFGPGTRLTVL.

The chain links TRBV6-1 to TRBJ1-2; tentative D call: TRBD1 (5 bases). Germline V gives CDR1 MNHNS, CDR2 SASEGT. Trimming cost V 1 base and J 7 bases, with 10 bases left between them. This CDR3 contains 13 residues. Here the CDR3 reads CASSEGEGVGYTF. CDR3 sequence (DNA): TGTGCCAGCAGTGAAGGTGAAGGGGTTGGCTACACCTTC.

V is TRBV7-8 and J is TRBJ2-1; D unclear. From germline, CDR1 is SGHVS and CDR2 FQNEAQ. The CDR3 contains 12 residues. Trimming cost V 2 bases and J 9 bases, with 8 bases left between them. CDR3: CASSLSYGEQFF. The CDR3 DNA sequence: TGTGCCAGCAGCTTAAGCTACGGTGAGCAGTTCTTC. Using reference TRBV7-8 and TRBJ2-1 for the parts outside the CDR3, the full variable domain is GAGVSQSPRYKVAKRGQDVALRCDPISGHVSLFWYQQALGQGPEFLTYFQNEAQLDKSGLPSDRFFAERPEGSVSTLKIQRTQQEDSAVYLCASSLSYGEQFFGPGTRLTVL.

The rearrangement uses TRBV13 and TRBJ2-1; 12 positions match TRBD2. The J segment lost 9 bases and the V segment lost 5 bases, leaving 8 bases of the junction unmatched. The CDR3 length is 15 residues. CDR1 and CDR2 from the germline V gene are PRHDT and FYEKMQ (reference sequence). The CDR3 sequence is CASSRTGLAGTEQFF. The CDR3 nucleotides read TGTGCCAGCAGCCGTACCGGACTAGCGGGAACTGAGCAGTTCTTC. The entire variable domain, with the rest obtained from reference TRBV13 and TRBJ2-1, is as follows: AAGVIQSPRHLIKEKRETATLKCYPIPRHDTVYWYQQGPGQDPQFLISFYEKMQSDKGSIPDRFSAQQFSDYHSELNMSSLELGDSALYFCASSRTGLAGTEQFFGPGTRLTVL.

The V gene is TRBV5-1, the J gene TRBJ1-4, with a weak D call TRBD1 (5 bases). The CDR3 loop spans 14 amino acids. The germline V gene encodes CDR1 SGHRS and CDR2 YFSETQ. Trimming stripped 4 bases from V and 3 bases from J, with 10 bases between. The CDR3 here is CASSVQGANEKLFF. The CDR3 region has the DNA TGCGCCAGCAGCGTCCAGGGTGCTAATGAAAAACTGTTTTTT.

This chain connects TRBV2 to TRBJ2-3, with TRBD1 matching over 7 bases. In germline, CDR1 is SNHLY, CDR2 FYNNEI. There are 15 residues in the CDR3. J lost 0 bases, V lost 5 bases, and 5 bases had no gene match. CDR3 amino acids: CASSLRQGSTDTQYF. The DNA of the CDR3 is TGTGCCAGCAGTCTGCGACAGGGTAGCACAGATACGCAGTATTTT.

The chain joins TRBV19 to TRBJ1-5; 8 bases agree with TRBD1. The germline gives CDR1 LNHDA, CDR2 SQIVND (reference sequence). CDR3 size: 13 residues. Trimming cost V 6 bases and J 3 bases; bases outside gene matches: 1. The CDR3 is CASRGQANQPQHF. CDR3 bases: TGTGCCAGTAGGGGACAGGCCAATCAGCCCCAGCATTTT.

CDR3 bases: TGTGCCAGCAGCGTCCCCAGGGGCACAACAAACACCGGGGAGCTGTTTTTT. Protein: CASSVPRGTTNTGELFF. This rearrangement joins TRBV9 to TRBJ2-2, with a possible D match to TRBD1 (6 bases). The CDR3 runs to 17 residues. The germline CDR1 and CDR2 sequences are SGDLS and YYNGEE. V lost 2 bases and J lost 2, with 16 bases in between.

Regarding this clone: The sample holds other DNA sequences that translate to the same CDR3. This chain connects TRBV6-4 to TRBJ2-1; 11 positions agree with TRBD2. J lost 4 bases, V lost 3 bases, and 5 bases had no gene match. The CDR3 length is 16 residues. CDR1 and CDR2 from the germline V gene are MRHNA and SNTAGT. CDR3 nucleotides: TGTGCCAGCAGTGAGTCAGGACTAGCGGGTTACAATGAGCAGTTCTTC. Its translation is CASSESGLAGYNEQFF.

The rearrangement joins TRBV28 to TRBJ2-7; the match to TRBD2 covers 7 bases. The J segment lost 3 bases and the V segment lost 5 bases, leaving 10 bases of the junction unmatched. The germline V gene has CDR1 MDHEN and CDR2 SYDVKM. CDR3 length: 15 amino acids. CDR3 protein: CASSPPRASGYEQYF. The CDR3 DNA follows: TGTGCCAGCAGTCCCCCCCGGGCTAGCGGCTACGAGCAGTACTTC.

J is TRBJ2-3 and V is TRBV19, with TRBD2 matching over 7 bases. With 5 bases clipped from V and 3 bases from J, the junction kept 5 bases outside the gene matches. The CDR3 runs to 14 residues. From germline, CDR1 is LNHDA and CDR2 SQIVND (reference sequence). CDR3 nucleotide sequence: TGTGCCAGTAGTTCCAGGACTAGTACAGATACGCAGTATTTT. Translation: CASSSRTSTDTQYF.

The chain carries TRBV6-5 and TRBJ2-3, with D possibly TRBD2 on 5 matching bases. This CDR3 is built from 13 residues. Germline values: CDR1 MNHEY, CDR2 SVGAGI. With 8 bases removed from V and 2 bases from J, the gap between germline ends came to 11 bases. The CDR3 DNA sequence: TGTGCCAGCTGGAGGTCTCCCACAGATACGCAGTATTTT. It encodes CASWRSPTDTQYF.

This clone appeared a single time. This sequence joins TRBV10-3 and TRBJ2-3; 7 bases map to TRBD2. The ends lost 6 bases at V and 2 bases at J; junction bases unmatched: 8. From germline, CDR1 is ENHRY and CDR2 SYGVKD. The CDR3 extends over 15 amino acids. CDR3 amino acids: CAIRGGASDTDTQYF. CDR3 nucleotide sequence: TGTGCCATCAGGGGAGGGGCTAGCGACACAGATACGCAGTATTTT.

V and J are TRBV29-1 and TRBJ1-1; D gene uncertain. The CDR3 totals 15 residues. Germline-derived CDR1 and CDR2 are SQVTM and ANQGSEA. Trimming removed 5 bases at V and 3 bases at J, with 19 bases between. Here the CDR3 reads CSVTQPPGFDTEAFF. The CDR3, as DNA: TGCAGCGTTACTCAGCCCCCGGGATTCGACACTGAAGCTTTCTTT.

This clone was observed once. The chain couples TRBV19 to TRBJ2-1; 7 nucleotides match TRBD2. The CDR3 runs to 16 residues. The junction had 6 bases not matched to a gene; V was cut back by 3 bases and J by 1 base. Germline assignment: CDR1 LNHDA and CDR2 SQIVND (reference sequence). CDR3 DNA sequence: TGTGCCAGTAGTATTTCGGGCGGGAGTTCCTACAATGAGCAGTTCTTC. This gives the protein CASSISGGSSYNEQFF.

V is TRBV27 and J is TRBJ1-4; TRBD1 agrees at 7 bases. The germline V gene has CDR1 MNHEY and CDR2 SMNVEV (reference sequence). The CDR3 runs to 13 residues. CDR3 sequence (DNA): TGTGCGAGTCGCTTCGACAGGGCTGAAAAACTGTTTTTT. Protein: CASRFDRAEKLFF.

This rearrangement joins TRBV19 to TRBJ1-1; D is undetermined. CDR1 and CDR2 (germline): LNHDA, SQIVND (reference sequence). This CDR3 is 14 amino acids long. Deletions cut 3 bases from V and 0 bases from J, with 8 bases between. Here the CDR3 reads CASSMKPMNTEAFF. As DNA, the CDR3 is TGTGCCAGTAGTATGAAGCCGATGAACACTGAAGCTTTCTTT.

This clone showed up just once. V gene TRBV2 combines with J gene TRBJ1-1, with 9 bases fitting TRBD1. CDR1 is SNHLY, CDR2 FYNNEI, per germline. The CDR3 is made up of 13 amino acids. The V segment lost 11 bases and the J segment 4 bases; nucleotides outside the gene matches: 8. The CDR3 region has the DNA TGTGCCGGTGGACAGGGGAGAAGCACTGAAGCTTTCTTT. Translating gives CAGGQGRSTEAFF.

The chain has TRBV27 and TRBJ2-1; 11 bases are shared with TRBD2. The CDR3 covers 16 residues. V lost 3 bases to trimming and J lost 2 bases; unmatched junction nucleotides: 3. The germline V gene encodes CDR1 MNHEY and CDR2 SMNVEV (reference sequence). This CDR3 is CASSFPGLAAYNEQFF. CDR3 coding DNA: TGTGCCAGCAGTTTTCCGGGACTAGCGGCCTACAATGAGCAGTTCTTC.

The V and J genes are TRBV28 and TRBJ2-1; a possible D gene is TRBD2 (6 bases). Trimming took 3 bases from V and 5 from J, leaving 14 bases between them. Germline CDR1 and CDR2: MDHEN and SYDVKM. There are 15 residues in the CDR3. The CDR3: CASSFSGVDDNEQFF. The CDR3 DNA reads TGTGCCAGCAGTTTTTCGGGGGTCGATGACAATGAGCAGTTCTTC. The full variable domain, with the rest looked up from reference TRBV28 and TRBJ2-1, is DVKVTQSSRYLVKRTGEKVFLECVQDMDHENMFWYRQDPGLGLRLIYFSYDVKMKEKGDIPEGYSVSREKKERFSLILESASTNQTSMYLCASSFSGVDDNEQFFGPGTRLTVL.

In DNA form, the CDR3 reads TGTGCCAGCAGTGAGGCTAGCGGGAGGGCCTACGAGCAGTACTTC. As protein: CASSEASGRAYEQYF. The chain uses TRBV25-1 and TRBJ2-7; the match to TRBD2 covers 12 bases. J gave up 2 bases and V 3 bases, and 2 bases lay outside the gene matches. The CDR3 has 15 residues. Per germline, CDR1 MGHDK and CDR2 SYGVNS.

The genes are TRBV30 and TRBJ1-2; 12 bases are a match to TRBD1. V gave up 3 bases and J gave up 2 bases; unmatched junction bases: 7. The CDR3 totals 16 residues. Germline loops: CDR1 GTSNPN, CDR2 SVGIG (reference sequence). CDR3 coding DNA: TGTGCCTGGAGGGGGGGACAGGGGGCTTCAAACTATGGCTACACCTTC. Encoded protein: CAWRGGQGASNYGYTF.

The chain employs TRBV18 and TRBJ1-6, with a tentative D call TRBD1 (5 bases). V gave up 1 base and J gave up 8 bases, with 12 bases separating them. CDR1 and CDR2 from the germline V gene are KGHSH and LQKENI. The CDR3 consists of 15 residues. In nucleotides, the CDR3 is TGTGCCAGCTCACCACAGCAGGGCCGGGATTCACCCCTCCACTTT. It encodes CASSPQQGRDSPLHF. The complete variable domain, with remaining parts taken from reference TRBV18 and TRBJ1-6, reads NAGVMQNPRHLVRRRGQEARLRCSPMKGHSHVYWYRQLPEEGLKFMVYLQKENIIDESGMPKERFSAEFPKEGPSILRIQQVVRGDSAAYFCASSPQQGRDSPLHFGNGTRLTVT.

J is TRBJ2-2 and V is TRBV10-3; possibly TRBD1 for D (5 bases). This CDR3 is 18 amino acids long. Trimming cost V 0 bases and J 1 base, with 15 bases left between them. The germline CDR1 and CDR2 sequences are ENHRY and SYGVKD. The CDR3 is CAISESTQGELNTGELFF. Written as DNA, the CDR3 is TGTGCCATCAGTGAGTCGACTCAGGGTGAACTGAACACCGGGGAGCTGTTTTTT.

The chain carries TRBV9 and TRBJ2-3; tentatively, D is TRBD1 (6 bases). The V end lost 1 base, the J end lost 0 bases, and 9 bases lay between the germline ends. The CDR3 has 15 residues. Germline CDR1 reads SGDLS; CDR2 reads YYNGEE. CDR3 bases: TGTGCCAGCAGCGTAATAGGGGGAAGCACAGATACGCAGTATTTT. Protein product: CASSVIGGSTDTQYF.

The sample holds a few counts of this clone. The V call is TRBV5-6, the J call TRBJ1-5, with D hard to call. The V end was cut by 5 bases, the J end by 4 bases, with 13 bases between. This CDR3 contains 14 residues. Germline CDR1 SGHDT, CDR2 YYEEEE. The CDR3 nucleotides are TGTGCCAGCAGTTCACGGCGGGCTAATCAGCCCCAGCATTTT. This gives the protein CASSSRRANQPQHF.